A selection of T cell receptor beta chains follows, all from one sample in a study of blood T cell repertoires in COVID-19. Repertoires were generated with immunoSEQ multiplex PCR, while TCRdb's copy carries only in-frame clones and drops some. The top ten clones hold roughly 10% of a sample with about 65,000 clones, roughly four fifths of them seen once. Sequencing used peripheral blood. The origin of the receptors is a man aged 45 to 65 with COVID-19, enrolled during active disease. CDR3s leave out the opening cysteine and the closing phenylalanine or tryptophan. Expanded clones get a size class; other rows say once, few or many, or leave the size out.

j_gene: TRBJ2-5; abundance: NA; v_gene: TRBV28; CDR3aa: ASSPGQGLQETQY
j_gene: TRBJ2-6; abundance: NA; v_gene: TRBV19; CDR3aa: ASAPTGGAGANVLT
j_gene: TRBJ2-7; abundance: NA; v_gene: TRBV29-1; CDR3aa: SARGGSYEQY
j_gene: TRBJ2-1; abundance: NA; v_gene: TRBV11-3; CDR3aa: ASSLGGGYNEQF
j_gene: TRBJ1-1; abundance: few; v_gene: TRBV6-5; CDR3aa: ASTRTSNTEAF
j_gene: TRBJ2-1; abundance: NA; v_gene: TRBV11-1; CDR3aa: ASSSRQGEGNEQF
j_gene: TRBJ1-2; abundance: NA; v_gene: TRBV5-1; CDR3aa: ASSPVRDRGLVHGYT
j_gene: TRBJ1-2; abundance: NA; v_gene: TRBV28; CDR3aa: ASGSPATGGANYGYT
j_gene: TRBJ1-1; abundance: NA; v_gene: TRBV6-5; CDR3aa: ASSRGTEAF
j_gene: TRBJ2-7; abundance: NA; v_gene: TRBV6-2/TRBV6-3; CDR3aa: ASSFPAPGLGRHEQY
j_gene: TRBJ2-1; abundance: NA; v_gene: TRBV2; CDR3aa: ASSVDGGEQF
j_gene: TRBJ2-3; abundance: NA; v_gene: TRBV5-1; CDR3aa: ASSLGTLGDTQY
j_gene: TRBJ2-5; abundance: few; v_gene: TRBV7-2; CDR3aa: ASSSGGSSVLYQETQY
j_gene: TRBJ2-5; abundance: NA; v_gene: TRBV5-1; CDR3aa: ASSLTGGAETQY
j_gene: TRBJ1-1; abundance: NA; v_gene: TRBV3-1/TRBV3-2; CDR3aa: ASSREGARNTEAF
j_gene: TRBJ1-2; abundance: NA; v_gene: TRBV2; CDR3aa: ASRATGSYGYT
j_gene: TRBJ1-6; abundance: NA; v_gene: TRBV4-3; CDR3aa: ASSQETDSYSPLH
j_gene: TRBJ2-5; abundance: NA; v_gene: TRBV28; CDR3aa: ASTPTGRQETQY
j_gene: TRBJ1-5; abundance: NA; v_gene: TRBV5-3; CDR3aa: ARSLFAGRQPQH